This T cell receptor beta chain was identified in a study of blood T cell repertoires in COVID-19. Per the germline V gene, CDR1 is KGHSH and CDR2 is LQKENI. Trimming removed 1 base from V and 3 bases from J, with 9 bases in between. The CDR3 contains 14 residues. Measured with immunoSEQ multiplex PCR; TCRdb has only the in-frame clones, and not every one. The sample carries some 320,000 clones, 90% recorded once. Cohort allocation depended upon clinical history that participants reported. V gene TRBV18 combines with J gene TRBJ1-1; weak D call: TRBD1 (6 bases). The receptor was isolated from a man in his sixties who had recovered from COVID-19. Sequencing used PBMCs or T cells enriched from blood (not recorded which). CDR3 amino acids: CASSPLPGDTEAFF. For the CDR3, the DNA is TGTGCCAGCTCACCACTTCCAGGGGACACTGAAGCTTTCTTT. The complete variable domain, with remaining parts taken from reference TRBV18 and TRBJ1-1, reads NAGVMQNPRHLVRRRGQEARLRCSPMKGHSHVYWYRQLPEEGLKFMVYLQKENIIDESGMPKERFSAEFPKEGPSILRIQQVVRGDSAAYFCASSPLPGDTEAFFGQGTRLTVV.